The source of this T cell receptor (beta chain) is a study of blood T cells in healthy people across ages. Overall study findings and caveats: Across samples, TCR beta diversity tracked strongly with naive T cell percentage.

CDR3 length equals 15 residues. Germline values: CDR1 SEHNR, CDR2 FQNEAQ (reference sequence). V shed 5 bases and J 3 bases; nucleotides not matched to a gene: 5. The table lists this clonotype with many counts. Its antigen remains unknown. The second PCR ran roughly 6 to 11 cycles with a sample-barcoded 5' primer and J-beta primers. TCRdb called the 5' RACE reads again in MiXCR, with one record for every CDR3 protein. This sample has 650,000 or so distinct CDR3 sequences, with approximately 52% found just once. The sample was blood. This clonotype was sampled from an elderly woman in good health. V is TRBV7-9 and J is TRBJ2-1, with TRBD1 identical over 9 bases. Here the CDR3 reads CASSLRTGVYNEQFF. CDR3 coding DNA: TGTGCCAGCAGCCTAAGGACAGGGGTCTACAATGAGCAGTTCTTC.